This T cell receptor beta chain appears in the sequencing data of a study of OX40 agonist ivuxolimab in advanced cancers. About the study: At 0.01 to 10 mg/kg, ivuxolimab was administered intravenously to patients every 2 weeks. Dose-escalation cases comprised hepatocellular carcinoma, melanoma, renal cell or head and neck cancer. Findings and caveats of the study: Clonal expansion by week 6 occurred in CD4+ and CD8+ blood T cells (at 0.1 to 3.0 mg/kg). CD8+ T cells averaged more expanded clones than CD4+.

A note on this clone: The antigen is not known.

Using immunoSEQ multiplex PCR, the repertoire was profiled, and TCRdb retains in-frame clones only, with some absent. The sample has roughly 80,000 clones; 90% to 95% are singletons. The TCR sequence derives from an adult with an advanced solid tumor such as melanoma, head and neck, liver or kidney cancer. The material sequenced was CD4+ or CD8+ T cells sorted from blood, taken in a trial of the OX40 agonist ivuxolimab.

The CDR3 protein is CASRGRTGNNYGYTF. The CDR3 coding sequence is TGTGCCAGCAGGGGAAGGACAGGGAATAACTATGGCTACACCTTC. The rearrangement links TRBV6-6 to TRBJ1-2, with TRBD1 matching over 8 bases. The CDR3 covers 15 residues. Germline CDR1 and CDR2: MNHNY and SVGAGI (reference sequence). Trimming cost V 6 bases and J 1 base; bases outside gene matches: 7.